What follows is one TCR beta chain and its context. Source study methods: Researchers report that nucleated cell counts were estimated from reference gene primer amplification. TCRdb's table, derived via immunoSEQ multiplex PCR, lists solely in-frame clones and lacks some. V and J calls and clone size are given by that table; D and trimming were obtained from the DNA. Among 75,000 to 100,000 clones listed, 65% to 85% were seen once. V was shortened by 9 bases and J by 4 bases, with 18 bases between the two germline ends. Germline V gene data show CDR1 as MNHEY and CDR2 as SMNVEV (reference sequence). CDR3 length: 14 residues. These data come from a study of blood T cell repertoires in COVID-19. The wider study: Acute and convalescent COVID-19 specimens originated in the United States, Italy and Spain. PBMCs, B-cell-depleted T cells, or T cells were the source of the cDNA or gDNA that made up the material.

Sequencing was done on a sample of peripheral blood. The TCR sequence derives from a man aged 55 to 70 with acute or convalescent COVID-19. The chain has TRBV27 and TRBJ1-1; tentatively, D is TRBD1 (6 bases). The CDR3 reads CASNFGGAATEAFF. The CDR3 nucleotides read TGTGCCAGTAATTTCGGGGGGGCGGCCACTGAAGCTTTCTTT.